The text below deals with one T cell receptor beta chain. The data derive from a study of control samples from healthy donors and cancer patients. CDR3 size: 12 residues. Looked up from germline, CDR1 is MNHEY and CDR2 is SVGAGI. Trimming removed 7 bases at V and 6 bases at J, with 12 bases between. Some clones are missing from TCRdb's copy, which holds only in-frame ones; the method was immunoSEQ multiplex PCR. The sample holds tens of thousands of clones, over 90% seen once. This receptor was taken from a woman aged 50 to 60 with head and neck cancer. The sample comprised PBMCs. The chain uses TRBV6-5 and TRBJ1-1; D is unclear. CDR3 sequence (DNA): TGTGCCAGCACCGACCCAAGGGCTGAAGCTTTCTTT. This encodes CASTDPRAEAFF.